What follows describes a single TCR beta chain. Trimming pared 1 base from V and 5 bases from J, leaving 13 bases between. Germline CDR1 is LGHNA and CDR2 is YNFKEQ. CDR3 length: 15 residues. The data derive from a study of control samples from healthy donors and cancer patients. Data came from immunoSEQ multiplex PCR; TCRdb stores just in-frame clones and leaves some out. Of just over 150,000 clones listed, around nine tenths are singletons. J is TRBJ2-3 and V is TRBV4-2, with no clear D. The sample taken for sequencing was blood. The receptor was derived from a young man in good health. CDR3 nucleotide sequence: TGTGCCAGCAGCCAAGGAGTCGGGTCTGTAGATACGCAGTATTTT. Translation gives CASSQGVGSVDTQYF.